This T cell receptor beta chain was observed in a study of cytomegalovirus exposure and HLA in healthy donors. About the research overall: When 398 donors were genotyped, around 77% of them were found to fall in the Caucasian-associated ancestry cluster. Whole-study results and caveats: Sequencing likely produced, as an artifact, a cluster of highly shared sequence variants.

The PCR ran on 60 Vbeta and 13 Jbeta primers. Generated by immunoSEQ multiplex PCR, the TCRdb table keeps only in-frame clones and is missing some. The table includes some 100,000 clones, roughly 84% detected once. A remark on this clone: Antigen unknown.

CDR1 is SGHTA and CDR2 is FQGNSA in the germline V gene. The CDR3 loop spans 18 amino acids. V trimming: 5 bases; J trimming: 4 bases; junction bases outside the gene matches: 14. Sequences were obtained from PBMCs. The chain is built from TRBV7-2 and TRBJ2-5, with 12 bases aligning to TRBD1. The origin of this receptor is a man younger than 35 in good health and CMV-seronegative. DNA for the CDR3: TGTGCCAGCAGCGCGGGGACAGGGGGCGGGTATGGATCAGAGACCCAGTACTTC. Translated: CASSAGTGGGYGSETQYF. Filled out from reference TRBV7-2 and TRBJ2-5, the complete variable domain reads GAGVSQSPSNKVTEKGKDVELRCDPISGHTALYWYRQSLGQGLEFLIYFQGNSAPDKSGLPSDRFSAERTGGSVSTLTIQRTQQEDSAVYLCASSAGTGGGYGSETQYFGPGTRLLVL.